These T cell receptor beta chains were read from a single sample in a study of cytomegalovirus exposure and HLA in healthy donors. Method: immunoSEQ multiplex PCR; TCRdb's copy keeps in-frame clones and lacks some. The table includes about 49,000 clones, 85% to 95% detected once. Material: PBMCs. The receptors originated from a woman younger than 35 in good health and CMV-seropositive. CDR3s leave out the opening cysteine and the closing phenylalanine or tryptophan. Each record gives: V gene, J gene, CDR3 length, CDR3 protein.

V: TRBV4-1; J: TRBJ2-1; length: 13; CDR3: ASSQPGLARNEQF
V: TRBV6-6; J: TRBJ1-2; length: 11; CDR3: ASSYSPLYGYT
V: TRBV7-2; J: TRBJ2-4; length: 14; CDR3: ASSLAWGGGQNIQY
V: TRBV5-6; J: TRBJ2-1; length: 13; CDR3: ASSLGLAGANEQF
V: TRBV11-3; J: TRBJ2-7; length: 13; CDR3: ASSLNRGLSYEQY
V: TRBV7-8; J: TRBJ1-5; length: 11; CDR3: ASSLGRWQPQH
V: TRBV7-9; J: TRBJ2-1; length: 11; CDR3: ASRSRVYNEQF
V: TRBV5-6; J: TRBJ1-5; length: 11; CDR3: ASSNRVGQPQH
V: TRBV28; J: TRBJ2-1; length: 10; CDR3: ASSDRGDEQF
V: TRBV27; J: TRBJ1-1; length: 12; CDR3: ASGLRGQGTEAF
V: TRBV7-2; J: TRBJ1-5; length: 10; CDR3: ASIPGAQPQH
V: TRBV27; J: TRBJ2-1; length: 11; CDR3: ASSPDSNNEQF
V: TRBV28; J: TRBJ1-5; length: 13; CDR3: ASSGGDTGNQPQH
V: TRBV18; J: TRBJ1-6; length: 12; CDR3: ASSPQGGDSPLH
V: TRBV6-4; J: TRBJ2-2; length: 14; CDR3: ASSDSPGQGSGELF
V: TRBV18; J: TRBJ2-5; length: 15; CDR3: ASSPDRSPLAAETQY
V: TRBV28; J: TRBJ1-5; length: 13; CDR3: ASSPSGGGGQPQH
V: TRBV19; J: TRBJ2-3; length: 10; CDR3: ASSIGIDTQY
V: TRBV4-3; J: TRBJ2-7; length: 14; CDR3: ASSQDLSSGSYEQY
V: TRBV6-1; J: TRBJ1-4; length: 11; CDR3: ASSDAEKEKLF
V: TRBV4-2; J: TRBJ2-1; length: 15; CDR3: ASSPWGLAGGLNEQF
V: TRBV28; J: TRBJ2-7; length: 14; CDR3: ASSFPPMEADYEQY
V: TRBV6-1; J: TRBJ2-2; length: 17; CDR3: ASSEAGSGRALGTGELF
V: TRBV6-1; J: TRBJ2-3; length: 12; CDR3: ASRGGSGTDTQY
V: TRBV12-5; J: TRBJ2-7; length: 9; CDR3: ASGLGDRQY
V: TRBV28; J: TRBJ2-7; length: 12; CDR3: ASSPGQRSYEQY
V: TRBV6-1; J: TRBJ2-7; length: 11; CDR3: ASRSGPTYEQY